The rows below give T cell receptor beta chains drawn from one sample of a study of T cells in Graves' hyperthyroidism and ophthalmopathy. TCRdb re-derived calls from the multiplex PCR reads in MiXCR, one entry per CDR3 protein. The sample has 300,000 to 400,000 distinct CDR3 sequences; about 21% are singletons. The sample was blood. The receptors were sampled from a woman in her fifties or sixties with Graves' hyperthyroidism. Both conserved end residues are part of each CDR3. D genes are given only for firm matches. Size values are once, few and many counts, or a class for expanded clones, and some rows have none.

clone size: NA; J gene: TRBJ2-5; D gene: NA; V gene: TRBV20-1; CDR3 protein: CSARDWRDIRGKTQYF; CDR3 DNA: TGCAGTGCTAGAGATTGGCGGGACATACGGGGAAAGACCCAGTACTTC
clone size: NA; J gene: TRBJ1-1; D gene: NA; V gene: TRBV2; CDR3 protein: CASSDGGVAEAFF; CDR3 DNA: TGTGCCAGCAGTGATGGGGGGGTTGCTGAAGCTTTCTTT
clone size: NA; J gene: TRBJ2-3; D gene: TRBD2; V gene: TRBV5-1; CDR3 protein: CASTEAGSTDTQYF; CDR3 DNA: TGCGCCAGTACAGAAGCGGGGAGCACAGATACGCAGTATTTT
clone size: many; J gene: TRBJ2-2; D gene: NA; V gene: TRBV27; CDR3 protein: CASSLLAGTGELFF; CDR3 DNA: TGTGCCAGCAGTTTACTGGCAGGGACCGGGGAGCTGTTTTTT
clone size: many; J gene: TRBJ1-2; D gene: NA; V gene: TRBV20-1; CDR3 protein: CSARHRGGPLLYGYTF; CDR3 DNA: TGCAGTGCTAGACATAGAGGAGGGCCACTCCTGTATGGCTACACCTTC
clone size: many; J gene: TRBJ1-4; D gene: NA; V gene: TRBV28; CDR3 protein: CASSLSTPANEKLFF; CDR3 DNA: TGTGCCAGCAGTTTAAGTACTCCTGCTAATGAAAAACTGTTTTTT
clone size: few; J gene: TRBJ2-7; D gene: TRBD1; V gene: TRBV9; CDR3 protein: CASSVTDRDPYEQYF; CDR3 DNA: TGTGCCAGCAGCGTCACCGACAGGGACCCCTACGAGCAGTACTTC
clone size: many; J gene: TRBJ2-3; D gene: TRBD2; V gene: TRBV11-3; CDR3 protein: CASSSIAGRPDTQYF; CDR3 DNA: TGTGCCAGCAGCTCAATAGCGGGACGCCCAGATACGCAGTATTTT
clone size: NA; J gene: TRBJ2-7; D gene: TRBD2; V gene: TRBV19; CDR3 protein: CASSRRGLAGSYEQYF; CDR3 DNA: TGTGCCAGTAGTAGGAGAGGGCTAGCGGGGTCCTACGAGCAGTACTTC
clone size: many; J gene: TRBJ2-2; D gene: TRBD2; V gene: TRBV14; CDR3 protein: CASSRTSGGVGELFF; CDR3 DNA: TGTGCCAGCAGCCGAACAAGCGGGGGCGTCGGGGAGCTGTTTTTT
clone size: many; J gene: TRBJ2-5; D gene: NA; V gene: TRBV7-2; CDR3 protein: CASSLGGSRQETQYF; CDR3 DNA: TGTGCCAGCAGCTTAGGAGGGTCCCGCCAAGAGACCCAGTACTTC
clone size: many; J gene: TRBJ2-1; D gene: TRBD2; V gene: TRBV2; CDR3 protein: CASSIGTSTHNEQFF; CDR3 DNA: TGTGCCAGCAGTATCGGGACTAGTACACACAATGAGCAGTTCTTC
clone size: NA; J gene: TRBJ2-1; D gene: NA; V gene: TRBV20-1; CDR3 protein: CSARDPEDGRGTYNEQFF; CDR3 DNA: TGCAGTGCTAGAGATCCCGAAGATGGGCGAGGCACCTACAATGAGCAGTTCTTC
clone size: many; J gene: TRBJ2-3; D gene: NA; V gene: TRBV5-1; CDR3 protein: CASRRGSTDTQYF; CDR3 DNA: TGCGCCAGCAGGCGCGGAAGTACAGATACGCAGTATTTT
clone size: NA; J gene: TRBJ2-5; D gene: TRBD2; V gene: TRBV11-2; CDR3 protein: CASSRRGGGETQYF; CDR3 DNA: TGTGCCAGCAGCCGCCGGGGGGGAGGCGAGACCCAGTACTTC
clone size: few; J gene: TRBJ2-7; D gene: NA; V gene: TRBV20-1; CDR3 protein: CSARDMAIGHEQYF; CDR3 DNA: TGCAGTGCTAGAGATATGGCTATAGGACACGAGCAGTACTTC
clone size: many; J gene: TRBJ2-2; D gene: NA; V gene: TRBV11-2; CDR3 protein: CASSDYISTGELFF; CDR3 DNA: TGTGCCAGCAGCGATTATATCTCCACCGGGGAGCTGTTTTTT
clone size: many; J gene: TRBJ2-3; D gene: TRBD1; V gene: TRBV4-1; CDR3 protein: CASSQVGGQGDTDTQYF; CDR3 DNA: TGCGCCAGCAGCCAAGTGGGGGGACAGGGAGACACAGATACGCAGTATTTT
clone size: many; J gene: TRBJ2-7; D gene: NA; V gene: TRBV7-8; CDR3 protein: CASSLSQNEIYEQYF; CDR3 DNA: TGTGCCAGCAGCTTATCGCAAAATGAAATCTACGAGCAGTACTTC
clone size: many; J gene: TRBJ1-1; D gene: NA; V gene: TRBV27; CDR3 protein: CASSLGVTNTEAFF; CDR3 DNA: TGTGCCAGCAGTTTAGGCGTCACGAACACTGAAGCTTTCTTT
clone size: many; J gene: TRBJ2-2; D gene: TRBD2; V gene: TRBV20-1; CDR3 protein: CSAAQGLAGITGELFF; CDR3 DNA: TGCAGTGCAGCCCAGGGACTAGCGGGGATCACCGGGGAGCTGTTTTTT
clone size: NA; J gene: TRBJ1-5; D gene: NA; V gene: TRBV20-1; CDR3 protein: CSASAQTRGSQPQHF; CDR3 DNA: TGCAGTGCTAGCGCGCAGACCCGGGGGAGTCAGCCCCAGCATTTT
clone size: many; J gene: TRBJ2-7; D gene: NA; V gene: TRBV6-1; CDR3 protein: CASSFWGAYEQYF; CDR3 DNA: TGTGCCAGCAGTTTCTGGGGTGCCTACGAGCAGTACTTC
clone size: few; J gene: TRBJ2-2; D gene: NA; V gene: TRBV5-1; CDR3 protein: CASSLTSWGELFF; CDR3 DNA: TGCGCCAGCAGCTTGACGAGTTGGGGGGAGCTGTTTTTT
clone size: many; J gene: TRBJ1-2; D gene: NA; V gene: TRBV11-2; CDR3 protein: CASSLDSSARRGYTF; CDR3 DNA: TGTGCCAGCAGCTTAGATTCGAGCGCCCGCAGAGGCTACACCTTC
clone size: many; J gene: TRBJ2-3; D gene: TRBD2; V gene: TRBV20-1; CDR3 protein: CSANPGTSDWDTQYF; CDR3 DNA: TGCAGTGCTAACCCCGGGACTAGCGATTGGGATACGCAGTATTTT
clone size: many; J gene: TRBJ2-5; D gene: NA; V gene: TRBV3-1; CDR3 protein: CASSHARIGETQYF; CDR3 DNA: TGTGCCAGCAGCCATGCACGGATTGGGGAGACCCAGTACTTC
clone size: few; J gene: TRBJ2-2; D gene: TRBD1; V gene: TRBV6-1; CDR3 protein: CASSGRGLNTGELFF; CDR3 DNA: TGTGCCAGCAGTGGCAGGGGGCTAAACACCGGGGAGCTGTTTTTT
clone size: NA; J gene: TRBJ2-7; D gene: NA; V gene: TRBV6-5; CDR3 protein: CASSYLGTEQYF; CDR3 DNA: TGTGCCAGCAGTTACCTCGGAACCGAGCAGTACTTC
clone size: few; J gene: TRBJ1-1; D gene: NA; V gene: TRBV24-1; CDR3 protein: CATRDSLNTEAFF; CDR3 DNA: TGTGCCACCAGGGACAGTTTGAACACTGAAGCTTTCTTT
clone size: NA; J gene: TRBJ1-6; D gene: TRBD1; V gene: TRBV7-9; CDR3 protein: CASSPPLQTGTGDSPLHF; CDR3 DNA: TGTGCCAGCAGCCCACCCCTGCAGACCGGGACAGGGGATTCACCCCTCCACTTT
clone size: NA; J gene: TRBJ2-5; D gene: TRBD1; V gene: TRBV2; CDR3 protein: CASSEGTGAETQYF; CDR3 DNA: TGTGCCAGCAGTGAAGGGACAGGGGCAGAGACCCAGTACTTC
clone size: many; J gene: TRBJ2-2; D gene: TRBD2; V gene: TRBV7-9; CDR3 protein: CASSLPRGLAGASNTGELFF; CDR3 DNA: TGTGCCAGCAGCCTACCCCGGGGACTAGCGGGGGCCTCGAACACCGGGGAGCTGTTTTTT
clone size: many; J gene: TRBJ2-7; D gene: NA; V gene: TRBV28; CDR3 protein: CASSLRQGGTYEQYF; CDR3 DNA: TGTGCCAGCAGTTTGCGACAGGGAGGGACCTACGAGCAGTACTTC
clone size: few; J gene: TRBJ2-1; D gene: NA; V gene: TRBV5-6; CDR3 protein: CASSFVNEQFF; CDR3 DNA: TGTGCCAGCAGCTTTGTCAATGAGCAGTTCTTC
clone size: NA; J gene: TRBJ1-2; D gene: NA; V gene: TRBV6-1; CDR3 protein: CANSRTRVQVPNYGYTF; CDR3 DNA: TGTGCCAACAGCCGAACGAGAGTTCAGGTCCCTAACTATGGCTACACCTTC
clone size: NA; J gene: TRBJ2-7; D gene: TRBD2; V gene: TRBV6-2/TRBV6-3; CDR3 protein: CATTPDGGIYEQYF; CDR3 DNA: TGTGCCACCACCCCCGACGGGGGGATCTACGAGCAGTACTTC
clone size: NA; J gene: TRBJ2-7; D gene: TRBD1; V gene: TRBV7-9; CDR3 protein: CASRSGTGTHYEQYF; CDR3 DNA: TGTGCCAGCAGGTCCGGGACAGGGACGCACTACGAGCAGTACTTC
clone size: NA; J gene: TRBJ1-2; D gene: NA; V gene: TRBV28; CDR3 protein: CASSFHPDSPYGYTF; CDR3 DNA: TGTGCCAGCAGTTTTCATCCGGACAGTCCCTATGGCTACACCTTC
clone size: many; J gene: TRBJ2-3; D gene: NA; V gene: TRBV7-3; CDR3 protein: CASSMLHGDTQYF; CDR3 DNA: TGTGCCAGCAGCATGCTACACGGGGATACGCAGTATTTT
clone size: many; J gene: TRBJ1-1; D gene: NA; V gene: TRBV10-3; CDR3 protein: CAIRGREGTEAFF; CDR3 DNA: TGTGCCATCAGGGGAAGAGAGGGCACTGAAGCTTTCTTT
clone size: NA; J gene: TRBJ2-3; D gene: NA; V gene: TRBV6-5; CDR3 protein: CASSYVRGGDTQYF; CDR3 DNA: TGTGCCAGCAGTTACGTCAGGGGGGGAGATACGCAGTATTTT